A single sample is the source of the 14 T cell receptor beta chains below, sequenced in a study of regulatory T cells in long-lasting Graves disease (dated by TCRdb to about 2021). Libraries were constructed by multiplex PCR. This sample was sequenced with an Illumina HiSeq 4000. iRepertoire HTBI primers and Arm-PCR amplification of CDR3 regions were used to construct TCR beta libraries. TCRdb passed the public sequencing reads through fastp at Q25 and MiXCR, retaining productive beta sequences. Here each entry gathers all rows of one CDR3 protein and keeps the most common genes and DNA. Across this sample there are some 230,000 distinct CDR3 sequences, with about a sixth seen only once. Of the sample, around 21% is held by the ten largest clones. Sample time point, as interpreted from the label and publication: newly diagnosed GD, antithyroid drugs for less than 3 months. For both TCR sequencing and RNA sequencing, RNA was extracted from PBMCs in TRIzol.

This specimen consisted of peripheral blood mononuclear cells (PBMCs), obtained at new diagnosis, from a patient treated with antithyroid drugs. The origin of the receptors is a female donor with Graves disease.

CDR3 residues: CASSLAPTDTQYF. In nucleotides, the CDR3 is TGTGCCAGCAGCTTAGCACCCACAGATACGCAGTATTTT. V and J are TRBV11-2 and TRBJ2-3; D gene ambiguous. CDR3 length: 13 residues. The V gene lost 1 base and the J gene lost 2 bases, with 4 bases spanning the gap. The germline CDR1 and CDR2 sequences are SGHAT and FQNNGV.

The table lists this clonotype with many counts. The rearrangement uses TRBV7-9 and TRBJ2-7, with 10 bases aligning to TRBD2. CDR3 length equals 15 residues. Germline CDR1 SEHNR, CDR2 FQNEAQ (reference sequence). V lost 2 bases and J lost 3; bases outside the gene matches: 4. The CDR3 region has the DNA TGTGCCAGCAGCTTAAGGGGACTAGCGAACTACGAGCAGTACTTC. This sequence encodes CASSLRGLANYEQYF.

This clonotype occurred many times. This chain links TRBV20-1 with TRBJ2-7, with a possible D match to TRBD1 (6 bases). This CDR3 comprises 14 residues. CDR1 DFQATT and CDR2 SNEGSKA come from the germline V gene (reference sequence). V lost 6 bases, J lost 3 bases, and 18 bases lay in between. Here the CDR3 DNA reads TGCAGTGCCCCCTCGGACAGCTCCCTCTACGAGCAGTACTTC. It codes for CSAPSDSSLYEQYF.

The V gene is TRBV28, the J gene TRBJ2-5; 9 bases agree with TRBD2. CDR1 and CDR2 from the germline V gene are MDHEN and SYDVKM. This CDR3 spans 16 amino acids. V gave up 5 bases and J gave up 4 bases; unmatched junction bases: 11. The CDR3 sequence: CASSDLGVAGVETQYF. The DNA for the CDR3 is TGTGCCAGCAGTGATTTGGGGGTAGCGGGAGTAGAGACCCAGTACTTC.

This clonotype appeared many times. J is TRBJ2-3 and V is TRBV2, with 12 nucleotides matching TRBD2. V shed 7 bases, J shed 2 bases, and the junction held 4 bases outside the gene matches. Germline lookup yields CDR1 SNHLY and CDR2 FYNNEI. There are 15 residues in the CDR3. CDR3 in amino acids: CASTGTSGYTDTQYF. For the CDR3, the DNA is TGTGCCAGCACAGGGACTAGCGGGTACACAGATACGCAGTATTTT. Together with reference TRBV2 and TRBJ2-3, the CDR3 gives the full variable domain: EPEVTQTPSHQVTQMGQEVILRCVPISNHLYFYWYRQILGQKVEFLVSFYNNEISEKSEIFDDQFSVERPDGSNFTLKIRSTKLEDSAMYFCASTGTSGYTDTQYFGPGTRLTVL.

This clonotype was recorded many times. This chain uses TRBV19 with TRBJ1-2; tentatively, D is TRBD1 (5 bases). The germline CDR1 and CDR2 sequences are LNHDA and SQIVND (reference sequence). V was clipped by 0 bases and J by 7 bases, with 18 bases between them. The CDR3 loop spans 16 amino acids. The CDR3 loop is CASSIEGVPGTVGYTF. CDR3 sequence (DNA): TGTGCCAGTAGTATAGAGGGGGTTCCAGGGACCGTTGGCTACACCTTC.

This clonotype showed up many times. J is TRBJ1-1 and V is TRBV5-6; D is possibly TRBD1 (5 bases). The CDR3 spans 15 residues. CDR1 and CDR2 from the germline V gene are SGHDT and YYEEEE. V was cut by 4 bases and J by 8 bases, with 21 bases left in between. CDR3 bases: TGTGCCAGCAGCCCCCCCCAGGGAGGGGCGACCGAAGCTTTCTTT. This translates into CASSPPQGGATEAFF.

This clonotype was observed a handful of times. The chain is built from TRBV25-1 and TRBJ2-3, with D tentatively TRBD1 (5 bases). Germline-derived CDR1 and CDR2 are MGHDK and SYGVNS. This CDR3 is built from 14 residues. Trimming removed 1 base at V and 4 bases at J, with 9 bases between. The CDR3 is CASSEFQGPDTQYF. The DNA for the CDR3 is TGTGCCAGCAGTGAATTCCAGGGCCCAGATACGCAGTATTTT.

In this sample, this clonotype turned up many times. The chain has TRBV4-3 and TRBJ2-5; tentatively, D is TRBD1 (5 bases). CDR1 LGHNA and CDR2 YSLEER come from the germline V gene. V dropped 0 bases and J dropped 2 bases, with 16 bases sitting between them. The CDR3 covers 17 residues. DNA for the CDR3: TGCGCCAGCAGCCAAGACCCCCTTGGACAAGGGCAAGAGACCCAGTACTTC. It codes for CASSQDPLGQGQETQYF.

This clonotype appeared many times. This sequence joins TRBV12-3 or TRBV12-4 and TRBJ1-1, with D maybe TRBD1 (6 bases). CDR3 length equals 14 residues. The ends were cut back, 4 bases at V and 3 bases at J, with 12 bases in the middle. The CDR3 reads CASSYRQEHTEAFF. The CDR3, as DNA: TGTGCCAGCAGTTACAGACAGGAACACACTGAAGCTTTCTTT.

At least ten counts were recorded for this clonotype. The chain links TRBV10-2 to TRBJ1-1, with 8 bases matching TRBD1. The CDR3 is made up of 15 amino acids. Germline CDR1 reads WSHSY; CDR2 reads SAAADI. The junction had 6 bases not matched to a gene; V was cut back by 2 bases and J by 4 bases. CDR3 amino acids: CASSETGGLFTEAFF. In DNA form, the CDR3 reads TGCGCCAGCAGTGAGACAGGGGGACTTTTCACTGAAGCTTTCTTT.

This clonotype was counted at least ten times. J is TRBJ1-1 and V is TRBV11-2, with 8 bases identical to TRBD1. J was trimmed by 2 bases and V by 3 bases; bases with no gene match: 2. Germline V lookup: CDR1 SGHAT, CDR2 FQNNGV. CDR3 length equals 14 residues. In nucleotides, the CDR3 is TGTGCCAGCAGCTTCGACAGGGGAAACACTGAAGCTTTCTTT. This gives the protein CASSFDRGNTEAFF.

This clonotype has at least ten counts. The chain recombines TRBV7-3 with TRBJ2-2, with D possibly called TRBD1 or TRBD2 (5 bases each). Germline-derived CDR1 and CDR2 are SGHTA and FQGTGA. V lost 3 bases to trimming and J lost 7 bases, with 15 bases between them. The CDR3 loop spans 15 amino acids. The CDR3 loop reads CASSFRGGTVGELFF. CDR3 DNA: TGTGCCAGCAGCTTCAGAGGTGGGACGGTCGGGGAGCTGTTTTTT.

At least ten counts were recorded for this clonotype. V gene TRBV7-2 combines with J gene TRBJ1-1, with D maybe TRBD1 (5 bases). Per the germline V gene, CDR1 is SGHTA and CDR2 is FQGNSA. With 5 bases removed from V and 0 bases from J, the gap between germline ends came to 13 bases. This CDR3 is 15 amino acids long. The CDR3 protein is CASSPSSGMNTEAFF. The CDR3 DNA is TGTGCCAGCAGCCCCAGCTCAGGGATGAACACTGAAGCTTTCTTT. Full variable domain (rest looked up from reference TRBV7-2 and TRBJ1-1): GAGVSQSPSNKVTEKGKDVELRCDPISGHTALYWYRQSLGQGLEFLIYFQGNSAPDKSGLPSDRFSAERTGGSVSTLTIQRTQQEDSAVYLCASSPSSGMNTEAFFGQGTRLTVV.